This paragraph reports one T cell receptor beta chain. Time point of the sample: patch test 1, 2 weeks after DPC sensitization. The treatment here: therapeutic diphenylcyclopropenone sensitization with weekly scalp DPC. It was from unfractionated whole blood that total RNA was extracted. TCRdb redid the calling of the RACE reads with MiXCR, one entry per CDR3 protein. Of 90,000 to 120,000 distinct CDR3 sequences listed, approximately 10% are singletons. This sample was included in a study of human T cells and chemical hapten exposure. For the study at large: Chiefly female patients presented with alopecia areata, totalis or universalis.

The CDR3 runs to 14 residues. Germline-derived CDR1 and CDR2 are LNHNV and YYDKDF (reference sequence). Trimming removed 1 base at V and 0 bases at J, with 7 bases between. Here the sequenced sample was whole blood, taken in connection with sensitization to the hapten diphenylcyclopropenone (DPC). This TCR was sampled from a woman aged 40 to 55 with alopecia areata. Some clones in this sample may be carry-over from other donors' samples. V is TRBV15 and J is TRBJ2-7; D possibly corresponds to TRBD2 (6 bases). The CDR3 DNA reads TGTGCCACCAGCAGAGGGGACTCCTCCTACGAGCAGTACTTC. Encoded protein: CATSRGDSSYEQYF.